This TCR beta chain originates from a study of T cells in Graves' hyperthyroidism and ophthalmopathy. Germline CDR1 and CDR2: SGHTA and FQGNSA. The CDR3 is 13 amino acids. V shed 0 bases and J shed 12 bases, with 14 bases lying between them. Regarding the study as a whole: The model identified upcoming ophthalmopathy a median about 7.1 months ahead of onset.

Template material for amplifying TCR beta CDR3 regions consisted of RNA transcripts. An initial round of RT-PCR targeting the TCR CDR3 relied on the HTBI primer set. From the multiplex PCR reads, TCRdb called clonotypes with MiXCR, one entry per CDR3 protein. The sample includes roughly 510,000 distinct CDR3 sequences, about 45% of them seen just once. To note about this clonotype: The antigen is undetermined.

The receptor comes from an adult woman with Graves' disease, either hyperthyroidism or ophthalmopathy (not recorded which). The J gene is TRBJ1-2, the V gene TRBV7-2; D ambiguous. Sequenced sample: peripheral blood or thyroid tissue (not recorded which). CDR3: CASSLARSHGNTF. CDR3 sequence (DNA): TGTGCCAGCAGCTTAGCGCGCAGTCATGGAAACACCTTC. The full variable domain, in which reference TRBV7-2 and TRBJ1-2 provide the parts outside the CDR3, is GAGVSQSPSNKVTEKGKDVELRCDPISGHTALYWYRQSLGQGLEFLIYFQGNSAPDKSGLPSDRFSAERTGGSVSTLTIQRTQQEDSAVYLCASSLARSHGNTFGSGTRLTVV.